These 27 T cell receptor beta chains came from one sample sequenced in a study of cytomegalovirus exposure and HLA in healthy donors. The primer mix had 60 Vbeta and 13 Jbeta primers. Profiling relied on immunoSEQ multiplex PCR, and the TCRdb table lists in-frame clones only, not all of them. The profile shows roughly 100,000 clones, more than 60% of them singletons. The sequenced sample consisted of PBMCs. These receptors were collected from a woman in her thirties or forties in good health and CMV-seropositive.

This chain links TRBV28 with TRBJ1-1; D ambiguous. The germline V and J ends were trimmed by 6 bases and 5 bases, with 22 bases remaining between them. Germline V gene data show CDR1 as MDHEN and CDR2 as SYDVKM. This CDR3 is 16 amino acids long. CDR3 amino acids: CASRRRSAFSRTEAFF. DNA of the CDR3: TGTGCCAGCAGACGGCGCAGCGCGTTCTCAAGAACTGAAGCTTTCTTT. Combining the CDR3 with reference TRBV28 and TRBJ1-1 gives the whole variable domain DVKVTQSSRYLVKRTGEKVFLECVQDMDHENMFWYRQDPGLGLRLIYFSYDVKMKEKGDIPEGYSVSREKKERFSLILESASTNQTSMYLCASRRRSAFSRTEAFFGQGTRLTVV.

This chain links TRBV9 with TRBJ2-1; TRBD2 matches 10 bases. The CDR3 is 19 residues long. Germline V gene lookup returns CDR1 SGDLS and CDR2 YYNGEE. V was pared by 0 bases and J by 5 bases, with 14 bases of the junction left unmatched. In DNA form, the CDR3 reads TGTGCCAGCAGCGTAGCTTTTAGCGGGGGGATGGGTACTCACAATGAGCAGTTCTTC. It codes for CASSVAFSGGMGTHNEQFF.

This clone was counted only a few times. The rearrangement joins TRBV4-2 to TRBJ1-5; 8 bases are a match to TRBD1. Germline V lookup: CDR1 LGHNA, CDR2 YNFKEQ. The junction had 8 bases not matched to a gene; V was cut back by 5 bases and J by 5 bases. This CDR3 spans 15 amino acids. In DNA form, the CDR3 reads TGTGCCAGCAGCATACGGACAGGGCTTGATCAGCCCCAGCATTTT. It yields the protein CASSIRTGLDQPQHF.

The rearrangement joins TRBV19 to TRBJ2-7; 9 nucleotides match TRBD1. The CDR3 extends over 13 amino acids. J gave up 5 bases and V 6 bases, and 5 bases lay outside the gene matches. CDR1 and CDR2 (germline): LNHDA, SQIVND (reference sequence). CDR3 bases: TGTGCCAGTAGAGGGACAGGGACCCACGAGCAGTACTTC. Translating gives CASRGTGTHEQYF.

V gene TRBV29-1 combines with J gene TRBJ2-2, with TRBD2 identical over 9 bases. The CDR3 totals 14 residues. The germline gives CDR1 SQVTM, CDR2 ANQGSEA. The V gene end was trimmed by 5 bases and the J gene end by 4 bases; junction bases not matched to a gene: 5. This CDR3 reads CSVYSGGFTGELFF. The CDR3, as DNA: TGCAGCGTTTATAGCGGGGGATTCACCGGGGAGCTGTTTTTT.

CDR3 DNA sequence: TGTGCCAGCTCACCTTCCACAGGGACAGATACGCAGTATTTT. Residues: CASSPSTGTDTQYF. J is TRBJ2-3 and V is TRBV18, with D maybe TRBD1 (6 bases). Deletions cut 3 bases from V and 3 bases from J, with 10 bases between. This CDR3 spans 14 amino acids. Germline CDR1 reads KGHSH; CDR2 reads LQKENI. The full variable domain, in which reference TRBV18 and TRBJ2-3 provide the parts outside the CDR3, is NAGVMQNPRHLVRRRGQEARLRCSPMKGHSHVYWYRQLPEEGLKFMVYLQKENIIDESGMPKERFSAEFPKEGPSILRIQQVVRGDSAAYFCASSPSTGTDTQYFGPGTRLTVL.

This sequence joins TRBV10-2 and TRBJ2-1; D not resolved. V lost 7 bases and J 7 bases, leaving 8 bases between the germline ends. CDR1 and CDR2 (germline): WSHSY, SAAADI. The CDR3 length is 11 residues. The CDR3 spells CASTNGNEQFF. For the CDR3, the DNA is TGCGCCAGCACTAACGGGAATGAGCAGTTCTTC.

The V call is TRBV6-9, the J call TRBJ2-5, with D perhaps TRBD1 (6 bases). Deletions cut 6 bases from V and 2 bases from J, with 10 bases between. The CDR3 is made up of 13 amino acids. In germline, CDR1 is MNHGY, CDR2 SVAAGI. The CDR3 spells CASSRQAQETQYF. The CDR3 coding sequence is TGTGCCAGCAGCCGACAGGCTCAAGAGACCCAGTACTTC.

The gene calls are TRBV7-8 and TRBJ2-2, with a possible D match to TRBD1 (5 bases). The V end lost 5 bases, the J end lost 2 bases, and 21 bases lay between the germline ends. The CDR3 loop spans 18 amino acids. Germline values: CDR1 SGHVS, CDR2 FQNEAQ. The CDR3, as DNA: TGTGCCAGCAGCCCGTCACGTAGGGGCCGGAGAAACACCGGGGAGCTGTTTTTT. Its protein product is CASSPSRRGRRNTGELFF.

The rearrangement uses TRBV18 and TRBJ1-6; no firm D call. Trimming left V 3 bases short and J 9 bases short, with 15 bases between. Germline CDR1 and CDR2: KGHSH and LQKENI. The CDR3 runs to 15 residues. The CDR3 sequence is CASSPGRGRVSPLHF. The CDR3 DNA sequence: TGTGCCAGCTCACCCGGACGGGGTAGGGTTTCACCCCTCCACTTT.

The chain is built from TRBV28 and TRBJ2-7; 8 bases fit TRBD2. V trimming: 5 bases; J trimming: 5 bases; junction bases outside the gene matches: 5. Germline-derived CDR1 and CDR2 are MDHEN and SYDVKM. CDR3 length equals 13 residues. CDR3 DNA: TGTGCCAGCAGTCTAGCGGGTGCCGACGAGCAGTACTTC. Protein: CASSLAGADEQYF.

V and J are TRBV7-2 and TRBJ1-5; no clear D. V shed 2 bases and J shed 2 bases, with 7 bases lying between them. Germline lookup yields CDR1 SGHTA and CDR2 FQGNSA. The CDR3 has 14 residues. CDR3 nucleotides: TGTGCCAGCAGCTTAAGGAGTGGCAATCAGCCCCAGCATTTT. It yields the protein CASSLRSGNQPQHF. The full variable domain, rest sourced from reference TRBV7-2 and TRBJ1-5, is GAGVSQSPSNKVTEKGKDVELRCDPISGHTALYWYRQSLGQGLEFLIYFQGNSAPDKSGLPSDRFSAERTGGSVSTLTIQRTQQEDSAVYLCASSLRSGNQPQHFGDGTRLSIL.

This chain uses TRBV14 with TRBJ1-4; no firm D call. The CDR3 length is 12 residues. V was shortened by 4 bases and J by 5 bases, with 5 bases between the two germline ends. CDR1 and CDR2 (germline): SGHDN, FVKESK. The CDR3: CASSPQNEKLFF. CDR3 sequence (DNA): TGTGCCAGCAGCCCCCAGAATGAAAAACTGTTTTTT.

The chain couples TRBV5-1 to TRBJ1-3, with 8 nucleotides matching TRBD1. V shed 1 base, J shed 0 bases, and the junction held 9 bases outside the gene matches. The CDR3 is 18 residues long. CDR1 and CDR2 (germline): SGHRS, YFSETQ. DNA for the CDR3: TGCGCCAGCAGCTTGCGGCCCGACAGGGGTGACTCTGGAAACACCATATATTTT. Translation gives CASSLRPDRGDSGNTIYF.

J is TRBJ2-1 and V is TRBV19; possible D gene TRBD1, 6 bases. In germline, CDR1 is LNHDA, CDR2 SQIVND (reference sequence). The CDR3 runs 15 residues. Trimming took off 4 bases at V and 10 bases at J, with 20 bases between the two ends. CDR3 DNA: TGTGCCAGTAGTAGACTCCAGGTACCGCAGGGGGAGCAGTTCTTC. It codes for CASSRLQVPQGEQFF.

This clone has only one observation. The CDR3 sequence: CASARGGANVLTF. CDR3 DNA sequence: TGTGCCAGTGCAAGAGGTGGGGCCAACGTCCTGACTTTC. This chain links TRBV7-2 with TRBJ2-6; D gene unclear. Germline loops: CDR1 SGHTA, CDR2 FQGNSA. V was cut by 9 bases and J by 3 bases, with 9 bases left in between. CDR3 length: 13 residues.

This chain links TRBV10-1 with TRBJ2-2, with 9 bases aligning to TRBD1. The germline CDR1 and CDR2 sequences are WNHNN and SYGVQD (reference sequence). This CDR3 has 15 amino acids. Trimming took 4 bases from V and 1 from J; bases not matched to a gene: 1. CDR3 loop: CASSGGQGNTGELFF. The CDR3 nucleotides read TGCGCCAGCAGTGGGGGACAGGGGAACACCGGGGAGCTGTTTTTT.

V and J are TRBV9 and TRBJ2-7, with D perhaps matching TRBD1 (6 bases). The CDR3 extends over 17 amino acids. From germline, CDR1 is SGDLS and CDR2 YYNGEE. V shed 0 bases and J shed 4 bases, with 20 bases lying between them. CDR3 sequence reads: CASSVAMKGDRIYEQYF. The CDR3 DNA reads as TGTGCCAGCAGCGTAGCGATGAAGGGGGATAGAATTTACGAGCAGTACTTC.

The gene calls are TRBV6-5 and TRBJ2-4; 10 bases are shared with TRBD1. Germline V gene sequence: CDR1 MNHEY, CDR2 SVGAGI. The V gene end was trimmed by 11 bases and the J gene end by 6 bases; junction bases not matched to a gene: 7. This CDR3 has 13 residues. The chain's CDR3 is CAARGQGRNIQYF. In DNA form, the CDR3 reads TGTGCCGCCAGGGGACAGGGGAGAAACATTCAGTACTTC.

This clone was detected only once. The chain couples TRBV5-4 to TRBJ1-1, with a tentative D call TRBD1 (6 bases). There are 16 residues in the CDR3. The V and J ends lost 4 bases and 8 bases respectively, with 24 bases between them. CDR1 and CDR2 (germline): SGHNT, YYREEE (reference sequence). CDR3 nucleotides: TGTGCCAGCAGCCGAGGGCAAACACAGGGAAATACGGAAGCTTTCTTT. As protein: CASSRGQTQGNTEAFF.

The rearrangement joins TRBV7-2 to TRBJ2-3; the match to TRBD2 covers 7 bases. The ends lost 4 bases at V and 0 bases at J; junction bases unmatched: 7. Germline lookup yields CDR1 SGHTA and CDR2 FQGNSA. The CDR3 runs 16 residues. CDR3: CASSSSGTTSTDTQYF. CDR3 in DNA: TGTGCCAGCAGCTCATCCGGGACTACCAGCACAGATACGCAGTATTTT.

This clone was seen only once. The chain is built from TRBV4-1 and TRBJ1-2; 7 bases are a match to TRBD1. The V gene end was trimmed by 5 bases and the J gene end by 7 bases; junction bases not matched to a gene: 4. Germline assignment: CDR1 MGHRA and CDR2 YSYEKL. The CDR3 covers 12 residues. This chain's CDR3 is CASSRQGAGYTF. The CDR3 DNA sequence: TGCGCCAGCAGCAGACAGGGCGCTGGCTACACCTTC.

The chain recombines TRBV28 with TRBJ2-1; 12 bases fit TRBD2. The V segment lost 10 bases and the J segment 6 bases; nucleotides outside the gene matches: 4. The CDR3 sequence is 13 residues long. From germline, CDR1 is MDHEN and CDR2 SYDVKM. The CDR3 spells CATGLAGTNEQFF. The DNA of the CDR3 is TGTGCCACAGGACTAGCGGGGACCAATGAGCAGTTCTTC.

The chain combines TRBV7-9 with TRBJ1-4, with D maybe TRBD1 (6 bases). Germline CDR1 SEHNR, CDR2 FQNEAQ (reference sequence). Trimming stripped 1 base from V and 8 bases from J, with 14 bases between. This CDR3 has 15 residues. DNA for the CDR3: TGTGCCAGCAGCTTAGACCGACAGGAAGGAGAAAAACTGTTTTTT. Translating gives CASSLDRQEGEKLFF.

The chain couples TRBV10-3 to TRBJ2-1; D perhaps matches TRBD1 (6 bases). V shed 9 bases and J shed 6 bases, with 12 bases lying between them. There are 12 residues in the CDR3. From germline, CDR1 is ENHRY and CDR2 SYGVKD. CDR3 nucleotides: TGTGCCATAACCCAGGGGTCCAATGAGCAGTTCTTC. Amino acid sequence: CAITQGSNEQFF.

The chain carries TRBV19 and TRBJ1-5; the match to TRBD1 covers 12 bases. Germline V gene sequence: CDR1 LNHDA, CDR2 SQIVND (reference sequence). This CDR3 has 16 residues. With V trimmed by 1 base and J by 7 bases, 5 bases remained unmatched. CDR3 sequence (DNA): TGTGCCAGTAGTATAGGGGACAGGGGGCTAGGACAGCCCCAGCATTTT. Encoded protein: CASSIGDRGLGQPQHF.

This chain uses TRBV27 with TRBJ2-7, with TRBD1 matching over 7 bases. Germline assignment: CDR1 MNHEY and CDR2 SMNVEV (reference sequence). CDR3 size: 16 residues. Trimming took 6 bases from V and 1 from J; bases not matched to a gene: 12. In DNA form, the CDR3 reads TGTGCCAGCAGCCGGAACAGGGGTGCGAGATCCTACGAGCAGTACTTC. It codes for CASSRNRGARSYEQYF.